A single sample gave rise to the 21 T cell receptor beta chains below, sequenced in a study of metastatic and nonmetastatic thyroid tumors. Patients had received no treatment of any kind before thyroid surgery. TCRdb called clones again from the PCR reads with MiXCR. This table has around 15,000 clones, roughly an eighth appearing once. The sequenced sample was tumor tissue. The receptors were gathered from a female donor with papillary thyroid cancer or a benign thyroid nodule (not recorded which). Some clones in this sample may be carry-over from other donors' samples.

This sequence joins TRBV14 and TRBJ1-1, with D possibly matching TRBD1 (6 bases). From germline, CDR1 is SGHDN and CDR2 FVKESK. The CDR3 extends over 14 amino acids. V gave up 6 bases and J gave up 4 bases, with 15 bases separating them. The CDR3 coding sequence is TGTGCCAGCAGTCCGGGGGCTCGGAGCACTGAAGCTTTCTTT. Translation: CASSPGARSTEAFF.

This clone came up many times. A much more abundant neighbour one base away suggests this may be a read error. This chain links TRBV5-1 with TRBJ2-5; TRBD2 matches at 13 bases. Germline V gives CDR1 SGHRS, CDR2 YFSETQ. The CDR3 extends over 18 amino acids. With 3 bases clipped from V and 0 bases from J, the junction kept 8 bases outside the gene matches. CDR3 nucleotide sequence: TGCGCCAGCAGCTCAGCCCCGGGACTAGCGGGGTACCAAGAGACCCAGTACTTC. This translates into CASSSAPGLAGYQETQYF.

Written as DNA, the CDR3 is TGTGCCAGCAGGTCGACTAGCGGTAGCTCCTACAATGAGCAGTTCTTC. Its protein is CASRSTSGSSYNEQFF. The chain joins TRBV4-2 to TRBJ2-1; 9 bases are shared with TRBD2. The ends lost 6 bases at V and 0 bases at J; junction bases unmatched: 6. The germline V gene has CDR1 LGHNA and CDR2 YNFKEQ. The CDR3 consists of 16 residues.

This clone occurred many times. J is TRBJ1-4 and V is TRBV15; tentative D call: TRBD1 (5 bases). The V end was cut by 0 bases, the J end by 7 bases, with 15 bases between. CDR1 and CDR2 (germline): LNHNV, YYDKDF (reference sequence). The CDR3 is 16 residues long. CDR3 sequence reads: CATSRDSGGSSEKLFF. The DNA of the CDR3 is TGTGCCACCAGCAGAGATTCGGGGGGTTCGAGTGAAAAACTGTTTTTT.

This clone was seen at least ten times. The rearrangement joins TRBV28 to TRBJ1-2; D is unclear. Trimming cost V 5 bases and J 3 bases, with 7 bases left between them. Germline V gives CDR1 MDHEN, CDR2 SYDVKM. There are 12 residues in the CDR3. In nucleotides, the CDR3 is TGTGCCAGCAGTCACGGTGACTATGGCTACACCTTC. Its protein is CASSHGDYGYTF.

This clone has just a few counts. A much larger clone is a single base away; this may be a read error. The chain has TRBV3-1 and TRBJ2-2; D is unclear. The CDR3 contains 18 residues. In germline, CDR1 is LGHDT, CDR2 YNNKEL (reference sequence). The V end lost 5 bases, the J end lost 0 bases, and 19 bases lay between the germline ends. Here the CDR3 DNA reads TGTGCCAGCAGCTCCGGACCGGCAAGCACGACGAACACCGGGGAGCTGTTTTTT. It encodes CASSSGPASTTNTGELFF.

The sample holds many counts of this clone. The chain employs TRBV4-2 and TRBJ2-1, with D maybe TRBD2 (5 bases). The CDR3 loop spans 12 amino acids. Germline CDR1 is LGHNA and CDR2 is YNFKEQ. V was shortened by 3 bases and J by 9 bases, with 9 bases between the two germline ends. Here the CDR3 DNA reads TGTGCCAGCAGCCAGCGGGTAAGTGAGCAGTTCTTC. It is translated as CASSQRVSEQFF.

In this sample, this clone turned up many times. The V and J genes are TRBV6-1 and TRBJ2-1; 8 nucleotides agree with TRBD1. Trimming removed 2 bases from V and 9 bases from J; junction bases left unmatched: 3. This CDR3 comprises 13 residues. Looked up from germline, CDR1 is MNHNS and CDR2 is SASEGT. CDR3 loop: CASSEQGAGEQFF. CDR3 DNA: TGTGCCAGCAGTGAACAGGGGGCAGGTGAGCAGTTCTTC.

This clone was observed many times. The CDR3 spells CSAPPQGGSYEQYF. The CDR3, as DNA: TGCAGTGCGCCGCCGCAGGGAGGTAGCTACGAGCAGTACTTC. The V and J genes are TRBV20-1 and TRBJ2-7, with D maybe TRBD2 (6 bases). The V gene lost 6 bases and the J gene lost 3 bases, with 18 bases spanning the gap. CDR1 and CDR2 (germline): DFQATT, SNEGSKA (reference sequence). CDR3 length: 14 residues.

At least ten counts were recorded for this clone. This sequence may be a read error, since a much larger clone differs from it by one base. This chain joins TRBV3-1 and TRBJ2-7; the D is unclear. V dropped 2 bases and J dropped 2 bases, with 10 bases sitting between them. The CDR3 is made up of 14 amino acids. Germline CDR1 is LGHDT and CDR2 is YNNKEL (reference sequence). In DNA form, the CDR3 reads TGTGCCAGCAGCCAAAATCGGGCTGCCTACGAGCAGTACTTC. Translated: CASSQNRAAYEQYF.

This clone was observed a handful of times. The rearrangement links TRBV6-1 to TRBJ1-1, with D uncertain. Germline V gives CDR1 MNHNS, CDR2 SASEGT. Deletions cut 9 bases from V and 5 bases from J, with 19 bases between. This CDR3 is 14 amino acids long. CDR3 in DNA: TGTGCCAGTCGCCGGTTAGGGTTAAGGACTGAAGCTTTCTTT. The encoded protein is CASRRLGLRTEAFF.

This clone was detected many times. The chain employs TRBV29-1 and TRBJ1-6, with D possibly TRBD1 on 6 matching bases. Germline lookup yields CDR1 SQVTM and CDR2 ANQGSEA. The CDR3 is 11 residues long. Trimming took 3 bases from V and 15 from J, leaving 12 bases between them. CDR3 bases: TGCAGCGTTGAGGTGGGACAACTCCTCCACTTT. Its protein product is CSVEVGQLLHF.

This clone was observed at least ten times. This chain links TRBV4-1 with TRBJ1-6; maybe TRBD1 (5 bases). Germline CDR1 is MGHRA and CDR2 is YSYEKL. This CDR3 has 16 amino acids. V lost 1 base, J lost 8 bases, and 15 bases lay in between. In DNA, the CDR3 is TGCGCCAGCAGCCAAGTCCCCGGTGTCAGGGATTCACCCCTCCACTTT. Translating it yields CASSQVPGVRDSPLHF.

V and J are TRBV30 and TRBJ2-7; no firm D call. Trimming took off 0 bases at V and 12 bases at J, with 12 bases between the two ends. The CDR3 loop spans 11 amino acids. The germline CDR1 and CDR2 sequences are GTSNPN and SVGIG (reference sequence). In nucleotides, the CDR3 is TGTGCCTGGAGTGTTGAACGGACCCCGTACTTC. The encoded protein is CAWSVERTPYF.

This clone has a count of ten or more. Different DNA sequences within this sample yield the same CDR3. The CDR3 sequence is CASSYDREGGQPQHF. The DNA for the CDR3 is TGTGCCAGCAGTTACGATCGGGAGGGAGGTCAGCCCCAGCATTTT. The chain joins TRBV6-5 to TRBJ1-5; D uncertain. The germline gives CDR1 MNHEY, CDR2 SVGAGI. This CDR3 is 15 amino acids long. Trimming removed 2 bases from V and 6 bases from J, with 14 bases in between.

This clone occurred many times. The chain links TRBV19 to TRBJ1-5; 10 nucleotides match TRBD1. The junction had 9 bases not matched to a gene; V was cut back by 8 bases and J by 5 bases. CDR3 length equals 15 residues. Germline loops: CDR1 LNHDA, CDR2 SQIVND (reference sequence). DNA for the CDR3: TGTGCCAGTCGCATGGGACAGGGGTTATATCAGCCCCAGCATTTT. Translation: CASRMGQGLYQPQHF.

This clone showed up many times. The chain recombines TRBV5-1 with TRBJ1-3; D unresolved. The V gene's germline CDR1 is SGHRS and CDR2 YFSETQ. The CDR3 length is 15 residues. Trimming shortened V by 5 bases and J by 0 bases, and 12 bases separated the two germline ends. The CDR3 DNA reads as TGCGCCAGCAGGCGCACCGGGGACTCTGGAAACACCATATATTTT. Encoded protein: CASRRTGDSGNTIYF. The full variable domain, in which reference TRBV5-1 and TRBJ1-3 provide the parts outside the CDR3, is KAGVTQTPRYLIKTRGQQVTLSCSPISGHRSVSWYQQTPGQGLQFLFEYFSETQRNKGNFPGRFSGRQFSNSRSEMNVSTLELGDSALYLCASRRTGDSGNTIYFGEGSWLTVV.

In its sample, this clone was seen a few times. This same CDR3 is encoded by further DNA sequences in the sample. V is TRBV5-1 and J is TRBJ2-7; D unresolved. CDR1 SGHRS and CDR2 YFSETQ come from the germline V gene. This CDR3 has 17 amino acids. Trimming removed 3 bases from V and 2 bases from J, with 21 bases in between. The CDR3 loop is CASSSQTPSLQTYEQYF. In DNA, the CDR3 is TGCGCCAGCAGCTCACAAACCCCCTCTCTCCAGACCTACGAGCAGTACTTC.

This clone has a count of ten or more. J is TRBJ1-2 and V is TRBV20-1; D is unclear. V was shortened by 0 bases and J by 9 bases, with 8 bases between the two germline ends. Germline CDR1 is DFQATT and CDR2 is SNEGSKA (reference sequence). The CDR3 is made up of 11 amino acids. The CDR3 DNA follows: TGCAGTGCTAGAGATTACCCCAGCTACACCTTC. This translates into CSARDYPSYTF.

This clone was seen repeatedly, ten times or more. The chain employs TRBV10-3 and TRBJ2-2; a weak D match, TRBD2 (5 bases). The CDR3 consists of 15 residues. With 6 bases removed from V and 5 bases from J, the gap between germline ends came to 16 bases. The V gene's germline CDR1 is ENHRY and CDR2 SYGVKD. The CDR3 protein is CAISGVLQGTGELFF. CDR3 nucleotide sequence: TGTGCCATCAGCGGGGTTTTACAAGGGACCGGGGAGCTGTTTTTT.

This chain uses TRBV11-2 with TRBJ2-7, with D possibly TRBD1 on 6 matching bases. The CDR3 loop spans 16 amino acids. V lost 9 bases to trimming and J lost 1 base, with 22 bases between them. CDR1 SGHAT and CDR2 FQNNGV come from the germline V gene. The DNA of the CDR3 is TGTGCCAGTGGCTACGCCCCGGGGACAATGTCCTACGAGCAGTACTTC. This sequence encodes CASGYAPGTMSYEQYF.